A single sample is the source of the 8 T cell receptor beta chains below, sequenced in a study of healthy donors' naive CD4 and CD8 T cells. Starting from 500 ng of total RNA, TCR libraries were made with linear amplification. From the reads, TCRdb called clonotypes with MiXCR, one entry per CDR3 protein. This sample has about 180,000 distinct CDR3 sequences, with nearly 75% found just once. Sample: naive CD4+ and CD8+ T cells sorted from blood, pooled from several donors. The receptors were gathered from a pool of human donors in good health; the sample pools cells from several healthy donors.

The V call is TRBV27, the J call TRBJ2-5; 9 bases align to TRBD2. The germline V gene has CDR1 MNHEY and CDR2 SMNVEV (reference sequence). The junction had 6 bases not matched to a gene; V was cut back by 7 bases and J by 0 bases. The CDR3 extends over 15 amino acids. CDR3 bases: TGTGCCAGCACCTCGGGACTAGCAGACCAAGAGACCCAGTACTTC. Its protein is CASTSGLADQETQYF.

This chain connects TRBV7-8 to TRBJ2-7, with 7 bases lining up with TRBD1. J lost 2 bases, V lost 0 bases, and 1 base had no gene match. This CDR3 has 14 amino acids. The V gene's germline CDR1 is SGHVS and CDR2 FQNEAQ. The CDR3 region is CASSLAGTAYEQYF. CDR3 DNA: TGTGCCAGCAGCTTAGCCGGGACAGCCTACGAGCAGTACTTC.

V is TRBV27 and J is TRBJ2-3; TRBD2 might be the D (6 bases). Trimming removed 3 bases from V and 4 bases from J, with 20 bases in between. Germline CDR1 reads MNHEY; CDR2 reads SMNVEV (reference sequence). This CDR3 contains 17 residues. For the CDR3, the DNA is TGTGCCAGCAGTTTCCTATTAGCGGAGGGATTCTCAGATACGCAGTATTTT. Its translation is CASSFLLAEGFSDTQYF.

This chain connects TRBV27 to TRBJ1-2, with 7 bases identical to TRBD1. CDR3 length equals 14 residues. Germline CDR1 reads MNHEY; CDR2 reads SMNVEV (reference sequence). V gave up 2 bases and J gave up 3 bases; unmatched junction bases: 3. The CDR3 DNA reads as TGTGCCAGCAGTTTAGACAGGGCCCACTATGGCTACACCTTC. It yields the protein CASSLDRAHYGYTF.

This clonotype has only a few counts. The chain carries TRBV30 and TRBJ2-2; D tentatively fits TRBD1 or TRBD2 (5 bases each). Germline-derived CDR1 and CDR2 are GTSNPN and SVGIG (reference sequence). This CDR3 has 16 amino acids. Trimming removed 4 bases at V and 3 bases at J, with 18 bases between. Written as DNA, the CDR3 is TGTGCCTGGAACGGGGCTAGCACGACTTACACCGGGGAGCTGTTTTTT. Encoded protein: CAWNGASTTYTGELFF.

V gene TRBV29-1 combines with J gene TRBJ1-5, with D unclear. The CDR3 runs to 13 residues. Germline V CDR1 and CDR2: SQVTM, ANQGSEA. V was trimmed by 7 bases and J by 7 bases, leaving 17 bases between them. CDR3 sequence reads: CSASGPEGQPQHF. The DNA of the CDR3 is TGCAGCGCCTCCGGGCCCGAGGGACAGCCCCAGCATTTT.

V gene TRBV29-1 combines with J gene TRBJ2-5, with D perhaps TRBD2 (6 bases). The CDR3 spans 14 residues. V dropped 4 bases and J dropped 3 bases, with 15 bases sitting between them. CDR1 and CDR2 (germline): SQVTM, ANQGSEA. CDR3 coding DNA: TGCAGCGTTGTTAGGCGGGGACCTAAAGAGACCCAGTACTTC. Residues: CSVVRRGPKETQYF. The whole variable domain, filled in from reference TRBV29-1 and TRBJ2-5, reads SAVISQKPSRDICQRGTSLTIQCQVDSQVTMMFWYRQQPGQSLTLIATANQGSEATYESGFVIDKFPISRPNLTFSTLTVSNMSPEDSSIYLCSVVRRGPKETQYFGPGTRLLVL.

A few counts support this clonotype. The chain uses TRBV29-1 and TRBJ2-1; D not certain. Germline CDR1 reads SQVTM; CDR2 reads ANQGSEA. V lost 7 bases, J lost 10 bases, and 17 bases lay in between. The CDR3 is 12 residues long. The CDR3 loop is CSAGWRWEEQFF. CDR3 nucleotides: TGCAGCGCAGGATGGCGATGGGAAGAGCAGTTCTTC.